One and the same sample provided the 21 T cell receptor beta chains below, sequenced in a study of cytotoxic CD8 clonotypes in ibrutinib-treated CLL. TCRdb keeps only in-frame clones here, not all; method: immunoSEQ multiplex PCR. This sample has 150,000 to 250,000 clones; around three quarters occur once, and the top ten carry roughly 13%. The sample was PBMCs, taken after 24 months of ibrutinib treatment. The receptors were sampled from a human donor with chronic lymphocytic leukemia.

CDR3 bases: TGCGCCAGCAGCTTGGCCGGGACTAGCGGGAAAGATACGCAGTATTTT. This translates into CASSLAGTSGKDTQYF. The chain recombines TRBV5-1 with TRBJ2-3, with 13 bases fitting TRBD2. The CDR3 covers 16 residues. V was pared by 0 bases and J by 5 bases, with 3 bases of the junction left unmatched. CDR1 SGHRS and CDR2 YFSETQ come from the germline V gene.

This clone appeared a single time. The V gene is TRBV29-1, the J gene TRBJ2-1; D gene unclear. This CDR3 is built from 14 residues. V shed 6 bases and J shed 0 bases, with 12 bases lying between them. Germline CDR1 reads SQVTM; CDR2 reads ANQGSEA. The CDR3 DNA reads TGCAGCGTCGCAAAGGAAGTCTCCTACAATGAGCAGTTCTTC. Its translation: CSVAKEVSYNEQFF.

The CDR3 loop reads CSVLTRTSYEQYF. As DNA, the CDR3 is TGCAGCGTTTTAACCAGAACCTCCTACGAGCAGTACTTC. The V gene is TRBV29-1, the J gene TRBJ2-7; D is unresolved. CDR3 length: 13 amino acids. The V gene lost 5 bases and the J gene lost 0 bases, with 11 bases spanning the gap. Per germline, CDR1 SQVTM and CDR2 ANQGSEA.

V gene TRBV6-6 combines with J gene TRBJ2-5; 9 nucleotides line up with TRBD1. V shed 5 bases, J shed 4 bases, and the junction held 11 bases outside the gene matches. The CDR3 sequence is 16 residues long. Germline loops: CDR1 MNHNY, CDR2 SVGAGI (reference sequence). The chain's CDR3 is CASSRTPGQGRETQYF. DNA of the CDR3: TGTGCCAGCAGTCGAACCCCGGGACAGGGTCGAGAGACCCAGTACTTC.

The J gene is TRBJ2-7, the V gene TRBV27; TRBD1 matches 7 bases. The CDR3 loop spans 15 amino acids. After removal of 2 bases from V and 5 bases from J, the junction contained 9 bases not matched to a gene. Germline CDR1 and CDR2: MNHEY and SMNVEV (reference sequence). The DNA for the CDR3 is TGTGCCAGCAGTTTAGAGGGACAGCCATATCACGAGCAGTACTTC. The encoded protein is CASSLEGQPYHEQYF.

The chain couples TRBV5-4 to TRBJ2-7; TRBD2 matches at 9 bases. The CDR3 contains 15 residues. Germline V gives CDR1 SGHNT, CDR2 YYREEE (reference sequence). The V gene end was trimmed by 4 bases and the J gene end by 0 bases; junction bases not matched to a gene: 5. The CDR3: CASSKGSGSSYEQYF. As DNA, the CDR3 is TGTGCCAGCAGCAAGGGTAGCGGGAGCTCCTACGAGCAGTACTTC.

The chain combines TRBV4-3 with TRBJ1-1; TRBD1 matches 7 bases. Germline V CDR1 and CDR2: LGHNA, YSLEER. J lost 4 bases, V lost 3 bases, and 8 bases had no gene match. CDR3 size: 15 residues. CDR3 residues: CASSHETGFGTEAFF. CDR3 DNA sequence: TGCGCCAGCAGCCATGAGACAGGGTTTGGCACTGAAGCTTTCTTT.

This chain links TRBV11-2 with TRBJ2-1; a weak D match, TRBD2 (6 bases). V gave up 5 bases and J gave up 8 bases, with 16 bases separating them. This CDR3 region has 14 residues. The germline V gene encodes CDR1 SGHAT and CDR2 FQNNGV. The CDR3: CASSPLWGVDEQFF. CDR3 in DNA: TGTGCCAGCAGCCCCCTCTGGGGGGTCGATGAGCAGTTCTTC.

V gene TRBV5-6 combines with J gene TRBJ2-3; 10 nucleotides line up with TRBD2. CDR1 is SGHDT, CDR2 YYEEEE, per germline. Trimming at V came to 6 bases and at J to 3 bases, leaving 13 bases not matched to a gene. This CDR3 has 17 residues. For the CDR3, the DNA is TGTGCCAGCACTCAACCTTCCTGGACTAGCGGTACAGATACGCAGTATTTT. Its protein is CASTQPSWTSGTDTQYF.

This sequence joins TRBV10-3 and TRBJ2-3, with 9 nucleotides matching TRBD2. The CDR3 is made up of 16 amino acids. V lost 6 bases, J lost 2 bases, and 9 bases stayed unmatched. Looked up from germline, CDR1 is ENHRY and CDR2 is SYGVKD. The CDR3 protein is CAISDASGRITDTQYF. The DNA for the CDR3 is TGTGCCATCAGCGACGCGAGCGGGAGGATCACAGATACGCAGTATTTT.

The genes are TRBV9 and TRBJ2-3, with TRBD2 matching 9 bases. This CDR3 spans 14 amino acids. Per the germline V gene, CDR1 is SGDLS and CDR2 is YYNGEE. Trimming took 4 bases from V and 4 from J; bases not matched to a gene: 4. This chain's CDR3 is CASSTSGRSDTQYF. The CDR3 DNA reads TGTGCCAGCAGCACCAGCGGGAGGTCAGATACGCAGTATTTT. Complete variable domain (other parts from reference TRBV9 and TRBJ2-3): DSGVTQTPKHLITATGQRVTLRCSPRSGDLSVYWYQQSLDQGLQFLIQYYNGEERAKGNILERFSAQQFPDLHSELNLSSLELGDSALYFCASSTSGRSDTQYFGPGTRLTVL.

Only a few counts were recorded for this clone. In nucleotides, the CDR3 is TGTGCCAGCAGTCAACAGGGGGCCGATCAGCCCCAGCATTTT. Its translation is CASSQQGADQPQHF. V gene TRBV28 combines with J gene TRBJ1-5; 9 bases fit TRBD1. The CDR3 loop spans 14 amino acids. J lost 5 bases, V lost 5 bases, and 4 bases had no gene match. Germline values: CDR1 MDHEN, CDR2 SYDVKM.

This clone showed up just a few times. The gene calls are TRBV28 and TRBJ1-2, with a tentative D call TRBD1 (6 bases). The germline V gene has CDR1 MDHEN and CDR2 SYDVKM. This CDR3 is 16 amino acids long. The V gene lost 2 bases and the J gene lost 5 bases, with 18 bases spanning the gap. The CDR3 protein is CASSLNVFGQLYGYTF. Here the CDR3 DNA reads TGTGCCAGCAGTTTAAACGTATTCGGACAGTTATATGGCTACACCTTC.

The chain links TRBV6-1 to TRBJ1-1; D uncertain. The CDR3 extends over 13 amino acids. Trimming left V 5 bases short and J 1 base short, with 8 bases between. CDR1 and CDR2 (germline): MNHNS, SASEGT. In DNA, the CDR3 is TGTGCCAGCAGTATCTTCCAGAACACTGAAGCTTTCTTT. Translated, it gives CASSIFQNTEAFF.

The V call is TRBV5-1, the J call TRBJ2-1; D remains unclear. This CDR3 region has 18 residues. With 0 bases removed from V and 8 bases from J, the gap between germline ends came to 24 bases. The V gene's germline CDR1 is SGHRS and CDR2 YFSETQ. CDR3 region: CASSLALDSRSQEDEQFF. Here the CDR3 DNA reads TGCGCCAGCAGCTTGGCCCTAGACTCGAGGTCCCAAGAGGATGAGCAGTTCTTC.

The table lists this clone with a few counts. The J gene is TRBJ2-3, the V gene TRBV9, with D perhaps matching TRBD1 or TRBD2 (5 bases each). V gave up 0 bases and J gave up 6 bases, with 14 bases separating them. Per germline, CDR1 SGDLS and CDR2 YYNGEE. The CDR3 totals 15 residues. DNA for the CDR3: TGTGCCAGCAGCGTAGCATCCGGGACCTTGGATACGCAGTATTTT. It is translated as CASSVASGTLDTQYF.

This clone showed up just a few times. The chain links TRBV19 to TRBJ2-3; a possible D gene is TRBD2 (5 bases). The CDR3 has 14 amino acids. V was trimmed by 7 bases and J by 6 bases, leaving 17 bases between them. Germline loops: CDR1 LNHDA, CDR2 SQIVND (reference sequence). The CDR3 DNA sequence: TGTGCCAGTACCGCGAGGACTGCCGTGGATACGCAGTATTTT. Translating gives CASTARTAVDTQYF.

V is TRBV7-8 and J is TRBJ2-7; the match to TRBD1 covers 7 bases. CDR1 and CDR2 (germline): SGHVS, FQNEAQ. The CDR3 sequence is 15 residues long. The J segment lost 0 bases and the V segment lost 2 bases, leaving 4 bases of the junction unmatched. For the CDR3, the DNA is TGTGCCAGCAGCTTACGGGACAGAGTCTCCTACGAGCAGTACTTC. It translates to CASSLRDRVSYEQYF.

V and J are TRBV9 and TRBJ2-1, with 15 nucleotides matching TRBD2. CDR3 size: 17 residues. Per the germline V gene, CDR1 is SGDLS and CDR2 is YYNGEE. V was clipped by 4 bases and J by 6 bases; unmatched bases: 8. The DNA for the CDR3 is TGTGCCAGCAGCCCAAGGACTAGCGGGAGGGCCATCAATGAGCAGTTCTTC. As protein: CASSPRTSGRAINEQFF.

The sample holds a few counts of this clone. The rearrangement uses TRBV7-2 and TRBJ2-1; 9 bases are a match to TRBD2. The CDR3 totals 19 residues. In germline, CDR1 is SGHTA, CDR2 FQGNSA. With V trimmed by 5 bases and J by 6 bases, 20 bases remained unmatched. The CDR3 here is CASSVYWFASGKGSNEQFF. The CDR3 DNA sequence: TGTGCCAGCAGCGTATATTGGTTCGCTAGCGGGAAAGGCAGCAATGAGCAGTTCTTC.

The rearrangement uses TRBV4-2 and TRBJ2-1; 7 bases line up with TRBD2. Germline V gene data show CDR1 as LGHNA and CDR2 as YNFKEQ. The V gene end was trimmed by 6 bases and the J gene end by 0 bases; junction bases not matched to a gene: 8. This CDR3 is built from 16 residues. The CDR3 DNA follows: TGTGCCAGCAGGCTTAGCGGGCATAGCTCCTACAATGAGCAGTTCTTC. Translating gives CASRLSGHSSYNEQFF.